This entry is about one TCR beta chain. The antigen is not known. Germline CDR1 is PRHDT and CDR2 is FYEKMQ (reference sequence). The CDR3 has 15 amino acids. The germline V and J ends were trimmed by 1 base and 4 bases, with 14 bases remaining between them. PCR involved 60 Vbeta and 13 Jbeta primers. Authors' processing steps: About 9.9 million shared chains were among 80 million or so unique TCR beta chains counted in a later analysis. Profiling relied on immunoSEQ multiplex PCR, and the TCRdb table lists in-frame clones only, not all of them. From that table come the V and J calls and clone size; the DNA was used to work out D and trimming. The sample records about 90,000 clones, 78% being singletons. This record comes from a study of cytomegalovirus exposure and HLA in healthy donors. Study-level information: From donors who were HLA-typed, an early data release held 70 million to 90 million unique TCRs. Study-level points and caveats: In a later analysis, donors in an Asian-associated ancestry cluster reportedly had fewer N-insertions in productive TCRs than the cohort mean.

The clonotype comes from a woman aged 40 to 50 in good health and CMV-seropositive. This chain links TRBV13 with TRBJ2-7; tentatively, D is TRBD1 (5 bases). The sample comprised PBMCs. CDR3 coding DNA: TGTGCCAGCAGCTTAGTTGGGCAGGGAACATACGAGCAGTACTTC. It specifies CASSLVGQGTYEQYF. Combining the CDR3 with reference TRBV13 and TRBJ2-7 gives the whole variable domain AAGVIQSPRHLIKEKRETATLKCYPIPRHDTVYWYQQGPGQDPQFLISFYEKMQSDKGSIPDRFSAQQFSDYHSELNMSSLELGDSALYFCASSLVGQGTYEQYFGPGTRLTVT.